This T cell receptor (beta chain) appears in the sequencing data of a study of blood T cell repertoires in COVID-19. The assay was immunoSEQ multiplex PCR, and TCRdb's table has in-frame clones only and misses some. Of tens of thousands of clones listed, about 89% are singletons. CDR1 is LNHDA and CDR2 is SQIVND in the germline V gene (reference sequence). V was trimmed by 3 bases and J by 7 bases, leaving 16 bases between them. This CDR3 comprises 15 residues. The V call is TRBV19, the J call TRBJ1-5; maybe TRBD1 (5 bases). The TCR originated in a man in his sixties with COVID-19, enrolled during active disease. The sequenced material came from peripheral blood. This CDR3 is CASSMGQIPSQPQHF. The CDR3 DNA follows: TGTGCCAGTAGTATGGGGCAGATTCCAAGCCAGCCCCAGCATTTT.